Below are 5 T cell receptor beta chains sequenced from a single sample in a study of blood T cell repertoires in COVID-19. Using immunoSEQ multiplex PCR, the repertoire was profiled, and TCRdb retains in-frame clones only, with some absent. The sample has 65,000 to 80,000 clones; roughly 80% are singletons. The sequenced material came from peripheral blood. The receptors were gathered from a human donor in a cohort sampled during active COVID-19.

The V call is TRBV7-9, the J call TRBJ1-2; D gene ambiguous. CDR1 is SEHNR, CDR2 FQNEAQ, per germline (reference sequence). The CDR3 sequence is 15 residues long. V lost 2 bases, J lost 1 base, and 11 bases lay in between. The CDR3 protein is CASSLIRGDNYGYTF. CDR3 coding DNA: TGTGCCAGCAGCTTAATCCGCGGCGATAACTATGGCTACACCTTC.

The genes are TRBV21-1 and TRBJ1-2. TRBV21-1 is a documented pseudogene. The CDR3 sequence is 18 residues long. This CDR3 reads CASSKGGSAGRRRYGYTF. In nucleotides, the CDR3 is TGTGCCAGCAGCAAAGGAGGGTCCGCGGGACGGAGGAGGTATGGCTACACCTTC.

The chain employs TRBV7-9 and TRBJ2-1, with 10 nucleotides matching TRBD1. V was clipped by 6 bases and J by 6 bases; unmatched bases: 11. Germline CDR1 reads SEHNR; CDR2 reads FQNEAQ (reference sequence). CDR3 length: 16 amino acids. The CDR3 region has the DNA TGTGCCAGCAGGGTTTGGGACAGGGGCGCGGGCAATGAGCAGTTCTTC. Amino acid sequence: CASRVWDRGAGNEQFF. The full variable domain, its missing parts supplied by reference TRBV7-9 and TRBJ2-1, is DTGVSQNPRHKITKRGQNVTFRCDPISEHNRLYWYRQTLGQGPEFLTYFQNEAQLEKSRLLSDRFSAERPKGSFSTLEIQRTEQGDSAMYLCASRVWDRGAGNEQFFGPGTRLTVL.

V and J are TRBV10-2 and TRBJ1-1, with unresolved D. In germline, CDR1 is WSHSY, CDR2 SAAADI. V was pared by 3 bases and J by 5 bases, with 13 bases between. The CDR3 spans 14 residues. The CDR3 nucleotides read TGCGCCAGCAGTGATTTGGCGGGAGGGACTGAAGCTTTCTTT. This codes for CASSDLAGGTEAFF.

The chain carries TRBV6-2 or TRBV6-3 and TRBJ1-4, with 7 bases fitting TRBD1. V lost 6 bases and J lost 8; bases outside the gene matches: 18. Germline assignment: CDR1 MNHEY and CDR2 SVGEGT. CDR3 size: 17 residues. The CDR3 region has the DNA TGTGCCAGCAGCAACCTTTTGACAGGGACGGAACGAGAAAAACTGTTTTTT. This gives the protein CASSNLLTGTEREKLFF.